These 22 T cell receptor beta chains were sequenced from one sample in a study of molecular identifiers for immune sequencing clone quantification. In TCRdb, the PCR reads were re-called with MiXCR into one record per CDR3 protein. The table lists approximately 630,000 distinct CDR3 sequences, around 25% of them singletons, with about 0.84% in the top ten. Source material: naive CD8+ T cells from blood, with Jurkat cell RNA spiked in. Subset noted: FACS-sorted CD8+CD4-CCR7+CD45RA+ naive T cells. The receptors originated from a human donor in good health. Some libraries in this study had Jurkat cell RNA spiked in.

V and J are TRBV27 and TRBJ2-7; 7 nucleotides agree with TRBD1. Per germline, CDR1 MNHEY and CDR2 SMNVEV (reference sequence). J lost 3 bases, V lost 5 bases, and 22 bases had no gene match. The CDR3 runs 19 residues. Here the CDR3 DNA reads TGTGCCAGCAGTGCTACTATCGCAGCGACAGGGTTATCCTTCTACGAGCAGTACTTC. This sequence encodes CASSATIAATGLSFYEQYF.

This clonotype was found many times. The CDR3 nucleotides read TGTGCCAGCAGCCCTAGCGGGAGTCTAGACGAGCAGTACTTC. As protein: CASSPSGSLDEQYF. The V and J genes are TRBV3-1 and TRBJ2-7, with 10 bases lining up with TRBD2. The CDR3 sequence is 14 residues long. In germline, CDR1 is LGHDT, CDR2 YNNKEL (reference sequence). The J segment lost 5 bases and the V segment lost 4 bases, leaving 5 bases of the junction unmatched.

The V and J genes are TRBV20-1 and TRBJ2-3; D uncertain. The CDR3 is 17 residues long. V was cut by 8 bases and J by 0 bases, with 24 bases left in between. Germline V gene lookup returns CDR1 DFQATT and CDR2 SNEGSKA (reference sequence). Here the CDR3 DNA reads TGCAGTAAACGCGCCGGGCTACGGTCCCTTAGCACAGATACGCAGTATTTT. As protein: CSKRAGLRSLSTDTQYF.

About this clonotype itself: One end of the junction does not line up with germline, which may come from a read error. The chain is built from TRBV7-9 and TRBJ1-1; 7 bases are a match to TRBD1. Per the germline V gene, CDR1 is SEHNR and CDR2 is FQNEAQ (reference sequence). The CDR3 sequence is 14 residues long. The CDR3 bases are TGTGTCAGCAGCTTAGACAGGGTTTACACTGAAGCTTTCTTT. This translates into CVSSLDRVYTEAFF.

This clonotype was counted between two and nine times. The chain recombines TRBV12-3 or TRBV12-4 with TRBJ2-5; TRBD2 agrees at 7 bases. The junction had 16 bases not matched to a gene; V was cut back by 5 bases and J by 4 bases. CDR3 length equals 17 residues. The DNA for the CDR3 is TGTGCCAGCAGTCAAGGACTAGAAGCTTTTGGCGGAGAGACCCAGTACTTC. Encoded protein: CASSQGLEAFGGETQYF.

This clonotype was detected only a few times. The rearrangement links TRBV2 to TRBJ1-2; D is possibly TRBD1 (6 bases). V was shortened by 6 bases and J by 4 bases, with 15 bases between the two germline ends. Germline values: CDR1 SNHLY, CDR2 FYNNEI. The CDR3 spans 14 residues. The CDR3, as DNA: TGTGCCAGCAGGACTAGGGGGGACCTCTATGGCTACACCTTC. Translating gives CASRTRGDLYGYTF.

V and J are TRBV7-2 and TRBJ2-7, with D maybe TRBD1 (5 bases). The CDR3 has 12 residues. Germline assignment: CDR1 SGHTA and CDR2 FQGNSA. V was clipped by 8 bases and J by 3 bases, with 11 bases between them. The CDR3 reads CASRVDSYEQYF. The CDR3 DNA reads as TGTGCCAGCCGCGTAGACAGCTACGAGCAGTACTTC.

This clonotype showed up just a few times. The rearrangement joins TRBV9 to TRBJ1-3; TRBD1 agrees at 7 bases. V shed 4 bases and J 3 bases; nucleotides not matched to a gene: 4. The CDR3 sequence is 14 residues long. CDR1 SGDLS and CDR2 YYNGEE come from the germline V gene. The CDR3 bases are TGTGCCAGCAGCATGACAGGGCTTGGAAACACCATATATTTT. Protein sequence: CASSMTGLGNTIYF.

This clonotype was counted only a few times. J is TRBJ1-5 and V is TRBV27, with TRBD1 matching 8 bases. This CDR3 is 14 amino acids long. J was trimmed by 6 bases and V by 6 bases; bases with no gene match: 7. Germline V gives CDR1 MNHEY, CDR2 SMNVEV (reference sequence). Here the CDR3 reads CASRRTGIGQPQHF. CDR3 sequence (DNA): TGTGCCAGCAGGAGGACAGGGATCGGTCAGCCCCAGCATTTT.

Comments on this clonotype: Possible read error: a much larger clone is one base away. The V gene is TRBV24-1, the J gene TRBJ1-5, with TRBD1 matching 8 bases. From germline, CDR1 is KGHDR and CDR2 SFDVKD. The CDR3 spans 17 residues. For the CDR3, the DNA is TGTGCCACCAGTCGGGGTAAGGGACAGGATAGCAATCAGCTCCAGCATTTT. Protein product: CATSRGKGQDSNQLQHF.

In this sample, this clonotype turned up a few times. The J gene is TRBJ2-5, the V gene TRBV20-1, with TRBD2 identical over 10 bases. CDR3 size: 14 residues. V shed 6 bases, J shed 1 base, and the junction held 5 bases outside the gene matches. From germline, CDR1 is DFQATT and CDR2 SNEGSKA (reference sequence). The CDR3 reads CSARTSGTQETQYF. As DNA, the CDR3 is TGCAGTGCGAGGACTAGCGGAACCCAAGAGACCCAGTACTTC.

Ten or more counts support this clonotype. V is TRBV27 and J is TRBJ2-7; 10 bases map to TRBD1. The V gene's germline CDR1 is MNHEY and CDR2 SMNVEV (reference sequence). The CDR3 has 15 residues. The junction had 6 bases not matched to a gene; V was cut back by 0 bases and J by 7 bases. CDR3 in DNA: TGTGCCAGCAGTTTATCGGGACAGGGGCTGTGGGAGCAGTACTTC. Its protein product is CASSLSGQGLWEQYF.

V is TRBV4-2 and J is TRBJ2-1; D unclear. Germline assignment: CDR1 LGHNA and CDR2 YNFKEQ. The ends were cut back, 3 bases at V and 0 bases at J, with 12 bases in the middle. This CDR3 comprises 16 residues. The DNA of the CDR3 is TGTGCCAGCAGCCAGTATAGCAGCAGCTCCTACAATGAGCAGTTCTTC. This codes for CASSQYSSSSYNEQFF.

Comments on this clonotype: A much larger clone lies a single base off, so this may be a read error. V usage is TRBV27 and J usage is TRBJ2-7; 8 bases align to TRBD2. With 6 bases clipped from V and 2 bases from J, the junction kept 9 bases outside the gene matches. CDR1 MNHEY and CDR2 SMNVEV come from the germline V gene (reference sequence). This CDR3 comprises 15 residues. This CDR3 reads CASRLALAGPYEQYF. In nucleotides, the CDR3 is TGTGCCAGCAGATTAGCGTTAGCGGGGCCCTACGAGCAGTACTTC.

About this clonotype itself: This may be a read error: a much more frequent sequence differs by one nucleotide. The chain is built from TRBV27 and TRBJ2-7, with a tentative D call TRBD2 (5 bases). The germline V gene encodes CDR1 MNHEY and CDR2 SMNVEV (reference sequence). Trimming removed 9 bases from V and 4 bases from J, with 19 bases in between. There are 14 residues in the CDR3. The CDR3 region is CASSRGSYGYEQYF. CDR3 DNA sequence: TGTGCCAGTTCCCGAGGGTCCTACGGGTACGAGCAGTACTTC.

The chain is built from TRBV19 and TRBJ2-7, with D unclear. Looked up from germline, CDR1 is LNHDA and CDR2 is SQIVND (reference sequence). Trimming took 1 base from V and 4 from J, leaving 11 bases between them. This CDR3 has 14 amino acids. CDR3 in DNA: TGTGCCAGTAGTATAGTGGGCACGACTTACGAGCAGTACTTC. It is translated as CASSIVGTTYEQYF.

In regard to this clonotype: A much larger clone lies one base from this, so it may be a read error. V and J are TRBV25-1 and TRBJ2-6, with 9 bases fitting TRBD1. This CDR3 spans 19 amino acids. Germline CDR1 and CDR2: MGHDK and SYGVNS. CDR3 DNA: TGTGCCAGCTTTAGAGTCAACGACAGGGGGAAGTCTGGGGCCAGCGTCCTGACTTTC. It codes for CASFRVNDRGKSGASVLTF.

The chain has TRBV6-1 and TRBJ1-2; D uncertain. The CDR3 contains 16 residues. The germline V gene encodes CDR1 MNHNS and CDR2 SASEGT. Trimming cost V 2 bases and J 3 bases, with 16 bases left between them. CDR3 DNA: TGTGCCAGCAGTGAAAAAGAAATTGACACTTACTATGGCTACACCTTC. Its translation: CASSEKEIDTYYGYTF.

The CDR3 region has the DNA TGCGCCAGCAGCCAAGATGCCGAAGGGCCAGAGACCCAGTACTTC. As protein: CASSQDAEGPETQYF. The J gene is TRBJ2-5, the V gene TRBV4-3; no definite D call. The ends were cut back, 0 bases at V and 4 bases at J, with 12 bases in the middle. Per the germline V gene, CDR1 is LGHNA and CDR2 is YSLEER. The CDR3 is made up of 15 amino acids.

There are a few counts of this clonotype. The chain combines TRBV27 with TRBJ1-1; maybe TRBD1 (6 bases). Germline CDR1 reads MNHEY; CDR2 reads SMNVEV (reference sequence). The CDR3 covers 15 residues. Trimming took 5 bases from V and 0 from J, leaving 13 bases between them. The CDR3 DNA reads TGTGCCAGCAGTCTCGGACAGAGCATGAACACTGAAGCTTTCTTT. This codes for CASSLGQSMNTEAFF.

This clonotype occurred many times. This rearrangement joins TRBV4-3 to TRBJ1-6; D unclear. Germline loops: CDR1 LGHNA, CDR2 YSLEER. This CDR3 contains 17 residues. V gave up 1 base and J gave up 0 bases, with 10 bases separating them. CDR3 sequence (DNA): TGCGCCAGCAGCCAAGCGGCCACCAGCTCCTATAATTCACCCCTCCACTTT. It codes for CASSQAATSSYNSPLHF.

A remark on this clonotype: A read error may produce the germline difference seen at one junction end. The V gene is TRBV28, the J gene TRBJ1-4, with D uncertain. CDR3 size: 17 residues. CDR1 and CDR2 from the germline V gene are MDHEN and SYDVKM. The CDR3 bases are TGTGCCAGCAGTTTTGGATTAAGGGTTCTTGGTAATGAAAAACTGCTTTTT. Translating it yields CASSFGLRVLGNEKLLF.